A selection of T cell receptor beta chains follows, all from one sample in a study. In TCRdb, the 5' RACE reads were re-called with MiXCR into one record per CDR3 protein. Of about 40,000 distinct CDR3 sequences in the sample, 22% were seen once. What was sequenced was Tregs sorted from a lymph node. The receptors derive from a female donor with breast cancer. Each CDR3 is given with its conserved first and last residue. The order of the fields is clone size, J gene, V gene, D gene, CDR3 protein, CDR3 DNA. D genes are given only for firm matches. Where a row states a size, it is once, few, many or the class of an expanded clone; other rows omit it.

clone_size: few
j_call: TRBJ1-5
v_call: TRBV2
d_call: -
cdr3_aa: CASRGYGYSNQPQHF
cdr3_nt: TGTGCCAGCAGAGGGTACGGGTATAGCAATCAGCCCCAGCATTTT

clone_size: many
j_call: TRBJ1-2
v_call: TRBV4-1
d_call: -
cdr3_aa: CASSQEGGHPSGYTF
cdr3_nt: TGCGCCAGCAGCCAAGAGGGTGGACACCCGTCGGGCTACACCTTC

clone_size: -
j_call: TRBJ2-7
v_call: TRBV5-1
d_call: -
cdr3_aa: CASSPFNEQYF
cdr3_nt: TGCGCCAGCAGCCCCTTCAACGAGCAGTACTTC

clone_size: few
j_call: TRBJ2-7
v_call: TRBV5-6
d_call: -
cdr3_aa: CASSWMGSSYEQYF
cdr3_nt: TGTGCCAGCAGTTGGATGGGGAGCTCCTACGAGCAGTACTTC

clone_size: few
j_call: TRBJ2-7
v_call: TRBV4-1
d_call: TRBD2
cdr3_aa: CASSQYSGSGDEQYF
cdr3_nt: TGCGCCAGCAGCCAGTATAGCGGGAGCGGCGACGAGCAGTACTTC

clone_size: -
j_call: TRBJ2-5
v_call: TRBV4-2
d_call: -
cdr3_aa: CACSQEPEIEKTQYF
cdr3_nt: TGTGCCTGCAGCCAAGAGCCAGAAATTGAAAAGACCCAGTACTTC

clone_size: -
j_call: TRBJ2-1
v_call: TRBV30
d_call: -
cdr3_aa: CAWSPGAEQFF
cdr3_nt: TGTGCCTGGAGCCCGGGGGCTGAGCAGTTCTTC

clone_size: medium-sized
j_call: TRBJ2-7
v_call: TRBV7-6
d_call: -
cdr3_aa: CASSPRPFIGEQYF
cdr3_nt: TGTGCCAGCAGCCCGCGACCCTTTATCGGCGAGCAGTACTTC

clone_size: -
j_call: TRBJ1-1
v_call: TRBV27
d_call: -
cdr3_aa: CASSLGGQAEAFF
cdr3_nt: TGTGCCAGCAGTTTGGGGGGTCAGGCTGAAGCTTTCTTT

clone_size: -
j_call: TRBJ2-7
v_call: TRBV10-2
d_call: -
cdr3_aa: CASGAYEQYF
cdr3_nt: TGCGCCAGCGGGGCCTACGAGCAGTACTTC

clone_size: few
j_call: TRBJ1-5
v_call: TRBV28
d_call: -
cdr3_aa: CASSPVHQPQHF
cdr3_nt: TGTGCCAGCAGTCCCGTTCATCAGCCCCAGCATTTT

clone_size: once
j_call: TRBJ2-2
v_call: TRBV6-1
d_call: TRBD1
cdr3_aa: CASSEAGQGYPANTGELFF
cdr3_nt: TGTGCCAGCAGTGAAGCGGGACAGGGTTATCCCGCGAACACCGGGGAGCTGTTTTTT

clone_size: many
j_call: TRBJ2-3
v_call: TRBV5-6
d_call: TRBD1
cdr3_aa: CASSFRDRRTDTQYF
cdr3_nt: TGTGCCAGCAGCTTCCGGGACAGACGCACAGATACGCAGTATTTT

clone_size: -
j_call: TRBJ2-7
v_call: TRBV15
d_call: -
cdr3_aa: CATSSSVPAGDEQYF
cdr3_nt: TGTGCCACCAGCTCTTCCGTCCCAGCGGGCGACGAGCAGTACTTC

clone_size: many
j_call: TRBJ1-4
v_call: TRBV7-2
d_call: -
cdr3_aa: CASSLLTRNEKLFF
cdr3_nt: TGTGCCAGCAGCCTCTTAACAAGGAATGAAAAACTGTTTTTT

clone_size: -
j_call: TRBJ2-5
v_call: TRBV24-1
d_call: -
cdr3_aa: CATSDSGLRVETQYF
cdr3_nt: TGTGCCACCAGTGATTCGGGACTGCGAGTGGAGACCCAGTACTTC

clone_size: many
j_call: TRBJ2-2
v_call: TRBV4-3
d_call: TRBD2
cdr3_aa: CASSRARLAGETGELFF
cdr3_nt: TGCGCCAGCAGCCGCGCCCGTCTAGCGGGAGAAACCGGGGAGCTGTTTTTT

clone_size: many
j_call: TRBJ1-1
v_call: TRBV2
d_call: TRBD1
cdr3_aa: CASSDNPDRGGDEAFF
cdr3_nt: TGTGCCAGCAGTGATAACCCGGACAGGGGGGGGGATGAAGCTTTCTTT

clone_size: -
j_call: TRBJ2-7
v_call: TRBV30
d_call: -
cdr3_aa: CAWSRHVSHEQYF
cdr3_nt: TGTGCCTGGAGCAGACATGTTTCCCACGAGCAGTACTTC

clone_size: many
j_call: TRBJ2-3
v_call: TRBV7-3
d_call: -
cdr3_aa: CASSGSTDTQYF
cdr3_nt: TGTGCCAGCAGCGGTAGCACAGATACGCAGTATTTT

clone_size: many
j_call: TRBJ1-1
v_call: TRBV9
d_call: -
cdr3_aa: CASSKGGVNTEAFF
cdr3_nt: TGTGCCAGCAGCAAAGGAGGGGTGAACACTGAAGCTTTCTTT

clone_size: few
j_call: TRBJ2-7
v_call: TRBV7-9
d_call: -
cdr3_aa: CASSLEAGGTYEQYF
cdr3_nt: TGTGCCAGCAGCTTAGAGGCAGGGGGGACCTACGAGCAGTACTTC

clone_size: -
j_call: TRBJ2-3
v_call: TRBV7-9
d_call: -
cdr3_aa: CASSLGLSTDTQYF
cdr3_nt: TGTGCCAGCAGCTTAGGTCTCAGCACAGATACGCAGTATTTT

clone_size: many
j_call: TRBJ2-3
v_call: TRBV5-1
d_call: -
cdr3_aa: CASSLNGRTSTDTQYF
cdr3_nt: TGCGCCAGCAGCTTGAACGGACGGACTAGCACAGATACGCAGTATTTT

clone_size: few
j_call: TRBJ2-7
v_call: TRBV5-1
d_call: TRBD2
cdr3_aa: CASRPGTTSYEQYF
cdr3_nt: TGCGCCAGCAGACCAGGGACTACCTCCTACGAGCAGTACTTC

clone_size: -
j_call: TRBJ2-7
v_call: TRBV7-6
d_call: -
cdr3_aa: CASSSRGYEQYF
cdr3_nt: TGTGCCAGCAGCTCACGCGGCTACGAGCAGTACTTC

clone_size: few
j_call: TRBJ1-5
v_call: TRBV15
d_call: -
cdr3_aa: CATSAERAGRSNQPQHF
cdr3_nt: TGTGCCACCTCAGCAGAAAGGGCAGGGAGGAGCAATCAGCCCCAGCATTTT

clone_size: -
j_call: TRBJ2-5
v_call: TRBV15
d_call: -
cdr3_aa: CATSPTRLLQETQYF
cdr3_nt: TGTGCCACCAGCCCAACTAGGCTCCTACAAGAGACCCAGTACTTC

clone_size: -
j_call: TRBJ2-7
v_call: TRBV2
d_call: -
cdr3_aa: CASSRPRIYEQYF
cdr3_nt: TGTGCCAGCAGTCGACCGAGGATCTACGAGCAGTACTTC

clone_size: -
j_call: TRBJ1-2
v_call: TRBV7-9
d_call: TRBD1
cdr3_aa: CASSARGNRYNGYTF
cdr3_nt: TGTGCCAGCAGCGCCAGGGGGAATAGGTACAATGGCTACACCTTC

clone_size: -
j_call: TRBJ2-5
v_call: TRBV27
d_call: TRBD1
cdr3_aa: CASSLEGRGLRAETQYF
cdr3_nt: TGTGCCAGCAGTTTAGAGGGCAGGGGGCTAAGAGCAGAGACCCAGTACTTC

clone_size: -
j_call: TRBJ1-1
v_call: TRBV5-1
d_call: -
cdr3_aa: CASSLAGAHMNTEAFF
cdr3_nt: TGCGCCAGCAGCTTGGCTGGGGCTCACATGAACACTGAAGCTTTCTTT

clone_size: few
j_call: TRBJ1-2
v_call: TRBV7-8
d_call: -
cdr3_aa: CASSPNRDYGYTF
cdr3_nt: TGTGCCAGCAGCCCAAACCGCGACTATGGCTACACCTTC

clone_size: -
j_call: TRBJ2-5
v_call: TRBV11-2
d_call: -
cdr3_aa: CASSLTGTAETQYF
cdr3_nt: TGTGCCAGCAGCTTAACAGGGACGGCAGAGACCCAGTACTTC

clone_size: -
j_call: TRBJ2-2
v_call: TRBV7-6
d_call: TRBD1
cdr3_aa: CASSNRDRGTGELFF
cdr3_nt: TGTGCCAGCAGCAACCGGGACAGGGGCACCGGGGAGCTGTTTTTT

clone_size: few
j_call: TRBJ2-1
v_call: TRBV28
d_call: -
cdr3_aa: CASSLGRTAEAADEQFF
cdr3_nt: TGTGCCAGCAGTTTAGGAAGGACAGCGGAAGCCGCCGATGAGCAGTTCTTC

clone_size: many
j_call: TRBJ2-1
v_call: TRBV5-1
d_call: TRBD2
cdr3_aa: CASSLRGRALHEQFF
cdr3_nt: TGCGCCAGCAGCTTGCGTGGGAGGGCCTTGCATGAGCAGTTCTTC

clone_size: -
j_call: TRBJ2-5
v_call: TRBV20-1
d_call: -
cdr3_aa: CSAGRPETQYF
cdr3_nt: TGCAGTGCCGGGCGCCCAGAGACCCAGTACTTC

clone_size: many
j_call: TRBJ2-5
v_call: TRBV5-1
d_call: -
cdr3_aa: CASSLGQSVGRTLETQYF
cdr3_nt: TGCGCCAGCAGCTTAGGACAGTCTGTGGGGCGAACGCTGGAGACCCAGTACTTC

clone_size: -
j_call: TRBJ2-5
v_call: TRBV5-1
d_call: -
cdr3_aa: CASSSGPTGETQYF
cdr3_nt: TGCGCCAGCAGCTCGGGACCTACTGGGGAGACCCAGTACTTC

clone_size: -
j_call: TRBJ2-7
v_call: TRBV12-3/TRBV12-4
d_call: -
cdr3_aa: CASSLTWDGEYEQYF
cdr3_nt: TGTGCCAGCAGTTTAACCTGGGACGGAGAGTACGAGCAGTACTTC

clone_size: many
j_call: TRBJ2-6
v_call: TRBV29-1
d_call: TRBD1
cdr3_aa: CSVTGVAGANVLTF
cdr3_nt: TGCAGCGTCACAGGGGTGGCTGGGGCCAACGTCCTGACTTTC

clone_size: many
j_call: TRBJ2-7
v_call: TRBV12-3/TRBV12-4
d_call: -
cdr3_aa: CASSPRLSWVYEQYF
cdr3_nt: TGTGCCAGCAGCCCACGACTCTCTTGGGTCTACGAGCAGTACTTC

clone_size: -
j_call: TRBJ2-7
v_call: TRBV4-1
d_call: TRBD1
cdr3_aa: CASSQGGQPYEQYF
cdr3_nt: TGCGCCAGCAGCCAAGGGGGACAGCCCTACGAGCAGTACTTC

clone_size: -
j_call: TRBJ2-2
v_call: TRBV5-5
d_call: -
cdr3_aa: CASSLRDTGELFF
cdr3_nt: TGTGCCAGCAGCCTCAGGGATACCGGGGAGCTGTTTTTT

clone_size: many
j_call: TRBJ2-2
v_call: TRBV24-1
d_call: -
cdr3_aa: CATSVPSGTGELFF
cdr3_nt: -

clone_size: many
j_call: TRBJ2-1
v_call: TRBV7-9
d_call: -
cdr3_aa: CASSARDFYNEQFF
cdr3_nt: TGTGCCAGCTCTGCCCGGGACTTTTACAATGAGCAGTTCTTC

clone_size: -
j_call: TRBJ2-1
v_call: TRBV20-1
d_call: TRBD2
cdr3_aa: CSARGSGKPYNEQFF
cdr3_nt: TGCAGTGCTAGGGGGAGCGGGAAGCCCTACAATGAGCAGTTCTTC

clone_size: many
j_call: TRBJ1-1
v_call: TRBV3-1
d_call: -
cdr3_aa: CASSQARNTEAFF
cdr3_nt: TGTGCCAGCAGCCAAGCCAGAAACACTGAAGCTTTCTTT

clone_size: -
j_call: TRBJ1-2
v_call: TRBV7-9
d_call: -
cdr3_aa: CASSPPGGTAHGYTF
cdr3_nt: TGTGCCAGCAGCCCGCCGGGGGGCACGGCACATGGCTACACCTTC

clone_size: many
j_call: TRBJ2-7
v_call: TRBV6-5
d_call: -
cdr3_aa: CASSYSTAEWDEQYF
cdr3_nt: TGTGCCAGCAGTTACTCGACTGCTGAATGGGACGAGCAGTACTTC

clone_size: many
j_call: TRBJ2-1
v_call: TRBV6-5
d_call: -
cdr3_aa: CASRLSGAYYNEQFF
cdr3_nt: TGTGCCAGCAGGCTGTCCGGGGCCTACTACAATGAGCAGTTCTTC

clone_size: many
j_call: TRBJ2-3
v_call: TRBV7-6
d_call: -
cdr3_aa: CASSHRDFTTDTQYF
cdr3_nt: TGTGCCAGCAGCCACCGGGACTTCACCACAGATACGCAGTATTTT

clone_size: many
j_call: TRBJ1-2
v_call: TRBV12-3/TRBV12-4
d_call: -
cdr3_aa: CASSLSWDSYGYTF
cdr3_nt: TGTGCCAGCAGTTTATCGTGGGATAGCTATGGCTACACCTTC

clone_size: many
j_call: TRBJ1-4
v_call: TRBV6-5
d_call: -
cdr3_aa: CASSYSPKKGKLFF
cdr3_nt: TGTGCCAGCAGTTACTCCCCGAAGAAAGGAAAACTGTTTTTT